This TCR beta chain was recovered during a study of human T cells and chemical hapten exposure. Findings of the study overall: Sensitizing with DPC caused no change in TCRs above 1 in 1000 frequency.

TCRdb re-derived calls from the RACE reads in MiXCR, one entry per CDR3 protein. In the table there are 70,000 to 85,000 distinct CDR3 sequences, around 8.7% of which are singletons. Germline lookup yields CDR1 DFQATT and CDR2 SNEGSKA (reference sequence). Losses at the gene ends were 4 bases for V and 6 bases for J; bases not matched to a gene: 11. The CDR3 runs to 17 residues. The time point was: healthy volunteer bleed at 6 weeks. Total RNA was isolated from unfractionated whole blood. Comments on this clonotype: The antigen remains undetermined.

The clonotype originates from a male donor in good health. Some clones in this sample may be carry-over from other donors' samples. The specimen sequenced was whole blood. The rearrangement links TRBV20-1 to TRBJ2-2; TRBD2 matches 13 bases. The DNA for the CDR3 is TGCAGTGCTACCACCCCTGGACTAGCGGGAGTGGCCGGGGAGCTGTTTTTT. Amino acids: CSATTPGLAGVAGELFF.